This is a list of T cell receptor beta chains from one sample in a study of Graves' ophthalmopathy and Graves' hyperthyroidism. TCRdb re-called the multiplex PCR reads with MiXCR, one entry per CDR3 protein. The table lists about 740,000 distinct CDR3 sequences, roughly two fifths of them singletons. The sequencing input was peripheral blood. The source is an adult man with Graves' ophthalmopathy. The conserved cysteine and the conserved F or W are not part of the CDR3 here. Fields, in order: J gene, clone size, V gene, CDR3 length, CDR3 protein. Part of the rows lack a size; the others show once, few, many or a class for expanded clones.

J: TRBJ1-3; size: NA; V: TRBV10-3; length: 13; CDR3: ASSYSRASGNTIY
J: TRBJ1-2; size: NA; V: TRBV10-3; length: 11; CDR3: ASRARTPPGYT
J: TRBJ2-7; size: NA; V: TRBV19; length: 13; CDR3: ASSPRERGSYEQY
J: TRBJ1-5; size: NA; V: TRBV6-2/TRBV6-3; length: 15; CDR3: ASSYLGPIEGNQPQH
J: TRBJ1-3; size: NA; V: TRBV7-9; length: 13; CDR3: ASSSLIGAGNTIY
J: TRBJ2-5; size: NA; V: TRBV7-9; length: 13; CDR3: ASSLVHGLQETQY
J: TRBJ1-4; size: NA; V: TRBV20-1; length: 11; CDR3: SAQTGEGEKLF
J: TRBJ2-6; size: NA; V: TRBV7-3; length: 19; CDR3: ASSLRHGQGIFNSGANVLT
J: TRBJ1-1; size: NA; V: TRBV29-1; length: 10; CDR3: SDGIPSTEAF
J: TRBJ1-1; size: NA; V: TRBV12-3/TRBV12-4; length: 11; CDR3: ASSLGSMTEAF
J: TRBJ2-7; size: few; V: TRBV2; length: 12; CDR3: ASSRGLEGYEQY
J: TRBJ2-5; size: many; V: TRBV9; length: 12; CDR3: ASSGVGAQETQY
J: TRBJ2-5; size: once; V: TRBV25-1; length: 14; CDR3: ASSQEGSGGGETQY
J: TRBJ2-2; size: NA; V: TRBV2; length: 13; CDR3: ASSEPPQATGELF
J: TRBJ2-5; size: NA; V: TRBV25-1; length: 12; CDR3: ASSRQGGGETQY
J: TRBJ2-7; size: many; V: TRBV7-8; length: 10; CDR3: ASRLPRGEQY
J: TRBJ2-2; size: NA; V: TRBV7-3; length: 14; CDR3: ASSFTGAGATGELF
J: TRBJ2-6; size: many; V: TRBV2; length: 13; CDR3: ASSRPTSGANVLT
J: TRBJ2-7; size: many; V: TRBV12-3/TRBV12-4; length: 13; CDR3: ASSFAGQGDHEQY
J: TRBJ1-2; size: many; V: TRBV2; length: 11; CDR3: ASSVDRFGGYT